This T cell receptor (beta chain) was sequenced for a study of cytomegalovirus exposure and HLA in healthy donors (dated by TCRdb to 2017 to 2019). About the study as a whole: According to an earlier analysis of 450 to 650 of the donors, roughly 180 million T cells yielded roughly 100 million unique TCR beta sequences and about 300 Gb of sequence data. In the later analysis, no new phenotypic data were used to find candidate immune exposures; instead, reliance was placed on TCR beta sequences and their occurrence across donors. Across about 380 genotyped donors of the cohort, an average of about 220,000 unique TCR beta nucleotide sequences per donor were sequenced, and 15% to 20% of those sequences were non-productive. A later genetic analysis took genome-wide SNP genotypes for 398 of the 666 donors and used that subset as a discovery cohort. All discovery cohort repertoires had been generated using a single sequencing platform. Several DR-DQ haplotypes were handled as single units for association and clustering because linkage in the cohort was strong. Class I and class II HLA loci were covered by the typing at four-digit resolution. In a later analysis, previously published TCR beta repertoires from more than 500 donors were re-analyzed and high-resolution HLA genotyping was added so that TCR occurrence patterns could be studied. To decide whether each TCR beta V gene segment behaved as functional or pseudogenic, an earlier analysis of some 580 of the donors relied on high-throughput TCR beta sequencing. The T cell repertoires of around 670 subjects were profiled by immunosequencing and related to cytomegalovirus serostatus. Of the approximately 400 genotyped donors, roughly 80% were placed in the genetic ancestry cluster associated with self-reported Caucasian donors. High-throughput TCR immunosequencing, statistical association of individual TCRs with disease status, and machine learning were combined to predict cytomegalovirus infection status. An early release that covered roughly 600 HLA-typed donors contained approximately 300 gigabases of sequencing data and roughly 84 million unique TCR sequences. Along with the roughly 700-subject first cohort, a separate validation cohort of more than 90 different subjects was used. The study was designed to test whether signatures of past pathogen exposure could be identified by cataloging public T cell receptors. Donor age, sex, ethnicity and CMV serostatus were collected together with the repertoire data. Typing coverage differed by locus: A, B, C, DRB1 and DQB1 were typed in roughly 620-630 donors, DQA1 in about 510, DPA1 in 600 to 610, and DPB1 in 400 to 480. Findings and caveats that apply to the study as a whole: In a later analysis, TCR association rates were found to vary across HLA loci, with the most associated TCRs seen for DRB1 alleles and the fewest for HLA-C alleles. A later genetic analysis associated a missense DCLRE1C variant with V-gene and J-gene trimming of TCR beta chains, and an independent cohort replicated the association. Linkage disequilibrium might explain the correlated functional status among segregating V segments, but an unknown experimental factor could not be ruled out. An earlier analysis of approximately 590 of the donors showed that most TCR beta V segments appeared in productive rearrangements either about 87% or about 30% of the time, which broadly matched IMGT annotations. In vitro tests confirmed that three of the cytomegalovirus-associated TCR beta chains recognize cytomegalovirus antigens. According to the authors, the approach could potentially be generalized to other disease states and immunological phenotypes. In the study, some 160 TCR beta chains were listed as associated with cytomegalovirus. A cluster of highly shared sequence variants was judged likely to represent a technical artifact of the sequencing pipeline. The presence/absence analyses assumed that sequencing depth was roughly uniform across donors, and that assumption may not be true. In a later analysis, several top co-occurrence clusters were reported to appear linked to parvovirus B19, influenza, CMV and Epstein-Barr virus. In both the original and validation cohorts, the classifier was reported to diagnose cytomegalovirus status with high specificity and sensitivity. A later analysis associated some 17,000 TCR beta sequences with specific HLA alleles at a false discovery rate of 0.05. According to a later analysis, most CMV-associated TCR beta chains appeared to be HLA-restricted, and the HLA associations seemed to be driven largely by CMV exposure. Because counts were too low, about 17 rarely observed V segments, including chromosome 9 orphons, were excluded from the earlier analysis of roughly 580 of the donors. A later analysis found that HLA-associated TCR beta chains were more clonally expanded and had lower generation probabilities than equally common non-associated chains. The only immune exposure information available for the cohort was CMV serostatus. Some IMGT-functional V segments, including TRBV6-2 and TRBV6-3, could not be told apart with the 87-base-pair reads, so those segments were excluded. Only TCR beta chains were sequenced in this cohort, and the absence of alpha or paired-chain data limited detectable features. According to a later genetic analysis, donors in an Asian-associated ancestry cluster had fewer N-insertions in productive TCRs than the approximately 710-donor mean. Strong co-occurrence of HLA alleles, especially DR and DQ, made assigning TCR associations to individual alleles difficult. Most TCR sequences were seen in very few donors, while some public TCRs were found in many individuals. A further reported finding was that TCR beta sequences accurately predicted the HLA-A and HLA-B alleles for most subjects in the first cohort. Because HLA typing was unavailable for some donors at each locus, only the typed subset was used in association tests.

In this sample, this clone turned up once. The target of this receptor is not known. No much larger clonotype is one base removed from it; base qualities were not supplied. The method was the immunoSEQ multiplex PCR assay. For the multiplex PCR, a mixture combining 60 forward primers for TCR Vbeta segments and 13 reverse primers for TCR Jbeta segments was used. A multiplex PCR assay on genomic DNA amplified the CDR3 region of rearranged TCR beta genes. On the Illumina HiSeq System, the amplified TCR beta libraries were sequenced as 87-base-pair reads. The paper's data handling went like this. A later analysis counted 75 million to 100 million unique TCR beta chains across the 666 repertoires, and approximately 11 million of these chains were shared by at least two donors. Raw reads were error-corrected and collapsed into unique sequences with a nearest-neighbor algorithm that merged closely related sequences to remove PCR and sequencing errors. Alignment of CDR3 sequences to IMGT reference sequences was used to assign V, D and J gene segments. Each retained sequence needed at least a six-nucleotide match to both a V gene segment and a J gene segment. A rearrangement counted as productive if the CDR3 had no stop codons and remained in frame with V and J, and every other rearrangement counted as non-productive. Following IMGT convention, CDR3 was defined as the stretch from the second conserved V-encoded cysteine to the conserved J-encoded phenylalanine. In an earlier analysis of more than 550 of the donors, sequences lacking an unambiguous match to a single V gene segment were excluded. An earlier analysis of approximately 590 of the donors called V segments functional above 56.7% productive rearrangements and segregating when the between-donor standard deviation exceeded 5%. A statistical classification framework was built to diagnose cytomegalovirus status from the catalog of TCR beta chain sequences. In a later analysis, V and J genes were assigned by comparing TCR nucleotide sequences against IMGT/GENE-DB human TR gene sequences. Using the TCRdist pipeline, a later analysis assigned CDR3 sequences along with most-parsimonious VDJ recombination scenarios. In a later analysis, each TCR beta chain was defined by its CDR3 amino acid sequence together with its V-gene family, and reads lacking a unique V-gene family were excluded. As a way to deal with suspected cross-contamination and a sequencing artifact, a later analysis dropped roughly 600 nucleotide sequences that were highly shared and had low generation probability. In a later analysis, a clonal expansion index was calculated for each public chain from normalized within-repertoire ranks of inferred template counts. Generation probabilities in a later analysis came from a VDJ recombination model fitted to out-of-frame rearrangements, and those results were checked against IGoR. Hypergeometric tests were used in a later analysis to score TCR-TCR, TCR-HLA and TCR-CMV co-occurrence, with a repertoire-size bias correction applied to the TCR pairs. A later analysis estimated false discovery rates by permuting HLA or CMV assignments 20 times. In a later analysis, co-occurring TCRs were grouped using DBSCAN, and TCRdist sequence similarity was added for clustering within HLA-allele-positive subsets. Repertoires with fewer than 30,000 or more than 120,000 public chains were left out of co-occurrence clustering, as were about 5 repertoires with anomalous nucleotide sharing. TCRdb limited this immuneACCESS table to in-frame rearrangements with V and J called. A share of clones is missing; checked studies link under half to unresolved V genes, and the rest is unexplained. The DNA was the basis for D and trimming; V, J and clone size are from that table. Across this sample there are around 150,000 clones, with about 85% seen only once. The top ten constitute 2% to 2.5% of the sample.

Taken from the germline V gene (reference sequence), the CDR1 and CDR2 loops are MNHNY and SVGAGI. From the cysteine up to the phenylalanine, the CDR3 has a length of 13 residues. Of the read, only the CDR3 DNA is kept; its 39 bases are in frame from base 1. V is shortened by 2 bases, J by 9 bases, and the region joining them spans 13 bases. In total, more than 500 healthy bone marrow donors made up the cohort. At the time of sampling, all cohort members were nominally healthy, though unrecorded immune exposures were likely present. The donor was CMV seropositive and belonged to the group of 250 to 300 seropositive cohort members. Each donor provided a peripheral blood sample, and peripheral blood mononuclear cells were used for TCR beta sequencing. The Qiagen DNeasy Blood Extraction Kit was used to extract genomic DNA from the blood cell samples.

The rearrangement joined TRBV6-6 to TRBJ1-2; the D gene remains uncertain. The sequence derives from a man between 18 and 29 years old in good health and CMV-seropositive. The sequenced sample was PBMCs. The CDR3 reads CASSYTSRDRYTF. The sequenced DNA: TGTGCCAGCAGTTACACGTCTCGGGATCGCTACACCTTC.